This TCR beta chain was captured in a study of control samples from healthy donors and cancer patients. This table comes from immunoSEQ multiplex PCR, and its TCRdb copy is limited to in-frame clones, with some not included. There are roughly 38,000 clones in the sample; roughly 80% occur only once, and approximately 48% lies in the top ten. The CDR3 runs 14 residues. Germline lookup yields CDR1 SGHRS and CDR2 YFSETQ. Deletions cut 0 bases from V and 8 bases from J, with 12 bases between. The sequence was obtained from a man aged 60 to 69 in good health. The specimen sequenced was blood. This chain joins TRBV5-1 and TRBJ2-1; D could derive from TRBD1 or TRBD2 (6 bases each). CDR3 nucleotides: TGCGCCAGCAGCTTGGTTAGGGGGGTCGATGAGCAGTTCTTC. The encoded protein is CASSLVRGVDEQFF.